The rows below give T cell receptor beta chains drawn from one sample of a study of Graves' ophthalmopathy and Graves' hyperthyroidism. TCRdb used MiXCR to reprocess the multiplex PCR reads, holding one entry per CDR3 protein. The data hold more than 1,000,000 distinct CDR3 sequences, with less than 45% observed a single time. The sample taken for sequencing was peripheral blood or thyroid tissue (not recorded which). The receptors here all came from an adult man with Graves' hyperthyroidism. Both conserved end residues are part of each CDR3. Each record gives: V gene, clone size, J gene, D gene, CDR3 DNA, CDR3 protein. The D gene is left open where the match is weak. For some rows the clone size is stated as once, few or many, or as a class when expanded; others skip it.

V: TRBV27; size: few; J: TRBJ1-1; D: TRBD1; DNA: TGTGCCAGCAGTGATACAGGGGCCCCTGAAGCTTTCTTT; CDR3: CASSDTGAPEAFF
V: TRBV29-1; size: .; J: TRBJ1-2; D: .; DNA: TGCAGCGACAGGACTAACTATGGCTACACCTTC; CDR3: CSDRTNYGYTF
V: TRBV20-1; size: few; J: TRBJ2-7; D: TRBD2; DNA: TGCAGTGCTAGAGGCGGTGCTAGCGGTATTTCCTACGAGCAGTACTTC; CDR3: CSARGGASGISYEQYF
V: TRBV7-2; size: many; J: TRBJ1-2; D: .; DNA: TGTGCCAGCAGCAGTTCAGGGTATGGCTACACCTTC; CDR3: CASSSSGYGYTF
V: TRBV4-3; size: .; J: TRBJ2-2; D: .; DNA: TGCGCCAGCAGCCAGAGTGTTCAGGGAAGCAGGGAGCTGTTTTTT; CDR3: CASSQSVQGSRELFF
V: TRBV29-1; size: once; J: TRBJ1-1; D: .; DNA: TGCAGCTTAGTAGGACACTTGAACACTGAAGCTTTCTTT; CDR3: CSLVGHLNTEAFF
V: TRBV5-6; size: few; J: TRBJ2-5; D: TRBD2; DNA: TGTGCCAGCAGCCAAAGGACTAGTCTAGAAGAGACCCAGTACTTC; CDR3: CASSQRTSLEETQYF
V: TRBV7-2; size: .; J: TRBJ1-5; D: TRBD1; DNA: TGTGCCAGCAGCCCCTCAAGGGGGCAATGGCAGCCCCAGCATTTT; CDR3: CASSPSRGQWQPQHF
V: TRBV5-8; size: few; J: TRBJ1-2; D: .; DNA: TGTGCCAGCAGCTGGCGGGGGTGGTACTATGGCTACACCTTC; CDR3: CASSWRGWYYGYTF
V: TRBV7-2; size: many; J: TRBJ1-2; D: TRBD1; DNA: TGTGCCAGCAGACGGAACAGGGGGAACTATGGCTACACCTTC; CDR3: CASRRNRGNYGYTF
V: TRBV25-1; size: many; J: TRBJ1-2; D: TRBD1; DNA: TGTGCCAGCAGTTTTCCCACAGGGGATCATGGTGGCTACACCTTC; CDR3: CASSFPTGDHGGYTF
V: TRBV2; size: many; J: TRBJ2-7; D: TRBD1; DNA: TGTGCCAGCAGCGACTGGGACAGAGCCTACGAGCAGTACTTC; CDR3: CASSDWDRAYEQYF
V: TRBV19; size: few; J: TRBJ2-7; D: TRBD1; DNA: TGTGCCAGTAGTATCACCGGGACAGGAACCTACGAGCAGTACTTC; CDR3: CASSITGTGTYEQYF
V: TRBV11-2; size: .; J: TRBJ2-5; D: TRBD1; DNA: TGTGCCAGCAGCCCGATCGAGGGGGCGGCGGTGGAGACCCAGTACTTC; CDR3: CASSPIEGAAVETQYF
V: TRBV4-3; size: .; J: TRBJ2-5; D: .; DNA: TGCGCCAGCAGCCAAGAAGCGTATCAACAGGAGACCCAGTACTTC; CDR3: CASSQEAYQQETQYF
V: TRBV7-9; size: many; J: TRBJ2-7; D: TRBD2; DNA: TGTGCCAGCAGCTTAGCGGGAGGGATGTACGAGCAGTACTTC; CDR3: CASSLAGGMYEQYF
V: TRBV7-3; size: .; J: TRBJ2-7; D: .; DNA: TGTGCCAGCAGTTCCATAGACAGGTACTGGGGCTACGAGCAGTACTTC; CDR3: CASSSIDRYWGYEQYF
V: TRBV4-3; size: few; J: TRBJ1-1; D: .; DNA: TGCGCCAGCAGCCAAGAAGGCAGTGGAAGCACTGAAGCTTTCTTT; CDR3: CASSQEGSGSTEAFF
V: TRBV20-1; size: .; J: TRBJ2-6; D: .; DNA: TGCAGTGCAAAGACACCCTGGTTCTCTGGGGCCAACGTCCTGACTTTC; CDR3: CSAKTPWFSGANVLTF
V: TRBV5-1; size: .; J: TRBJ2-6; D: .; DNA: TGCGCCAGCAGCTTTGACGCCAACGTCCTGACTTTC; CDR3: CASSFDANVLTF
V: TRBV20-1; size: many; J: TRBJ1-4; D: .; DNA: TGCAGTGCTAGAGATCGAGGGACTAATGAAAAACTGTTTTTT; CDR3: CSARDRGTNEKLFF
V: TRBV9; size: .; J: TRBJ2-7; D: .; DNA: TGTGCCAGCAGCGCCGGACCGCAGGAGAAAGAGTACTTC; CDR3: CASSAGPQEKEYF
V: TRBV5-1; size: few; J: TRBJ2-7; D: .; DNA: TGCGCCAGCAGCCCCGAGGGACTCACAGGGGTAAACTCCTACGAGCAGTACTTC; CDR3: CASSPEGLTGVNSYEQYF
V: TRBV12-3/TRBV12-4; size: once; J: TRBJ1-1; D: TRBD1; DNA: TGTGCCAGTAAAACGACAGGGGGTAAGAACACTGAAGCTTTCTTT; CDR3: CASKTTGGKNTEAFF
V: TRBV20-1; size: .; J: TRBJ2-6; D: .; DNA: TGCAGTGCTAGTTCGGGGTTCTCTGGGGCCAACGTCCTGACTTTC; CDR3: CSASSGFSGANVLTF
V: TRBV6-5; size: .; J: TRBJ2-2; D: TRBD1; DNA: TGTGCCAGCAGTGAGGCCGGGACAGGGATCCCCGGGGAGCTGTTTTTT; CDR3: CASSEAGTGIPGELFF
V: TRBV19; size: .; J: TRBJ2-7; D: TRBD1; DNA: TGTGCCAGCAGCCTTTGGACAGGGAACGCCGAGCAGTACTTC; CDR3: CASSLWTGNAEQYF
V: TRBV7-9; size: once; J: TRBJ1-2; D: .; DNA: TGTGCCAGCAGCCGCATTGGGGGCAACTATGGCTACACCTTC; CDR3: CASSRIGGNYGYTF
V: TRBV7-6; size: .; J: TRBJ2-5; D: .; DNA: TGTGCCAGCAGCACCGACAGGAACACTGAGACCCAGTACTTC; CDR3: CASSTDRNTETQYF
V: TRBV6-5; size: few; J: TRBJ1-5; D: .; DNA: TGTGCCAGCAGTGATACCGCAGGGTTTAGCAATCAGCCCCAGCATTTT; CDR3: CASSDTAGFSNQPQHF
V: TRBV7-6; size: .; J: TRBJ2-3; D: TRBD1; DNA: TGTGCCAGCAGTGTTGGACAGGACCCAGATACGCAGTATTTT; CDR3: CASSVGQDPDTQYF
V: TRBV20-1; size: many; J: TRBJ1-2; D: .; DNA: TGCAGTGCCGACAGGAGGTCCTATGGCTACACCTTC; CDR3: CSADRRSYGYTF
V: TRBV20-1; size: .; J: TRBJ2-2; D: TRBD1; DNA: TGCAGTGCTAGACACAGGGGTGGGGAGCTGTTTTTT; CDR3: CSARHRGGELFF
V: TRBV14; size: .; J: TRBJ1-4; D: TRBD1; DNA: TGTGCCAGCAGCCCACGGACAGGGGGAAAACTGTTTTTT; CDR3: CASSPRTGGKLFF
V: TRBV6-1; size: few; J: TRBJ2-7; D: .; DNA: TGTGCCAGCAACAATTACGGGGGCTACGAGCAGTACTTC; CDR3: CASNNYGGYEQYF
V: TRBV20-1; size: many; J: TRBJ1-2; D: .; DNA: TGCAGTGCTTTCCACCAAAGGACGGCCCCTAACTATGGCTACACCTTC; CDR3: CSAFHQRTAPNYGYTF
V: TRBV29-1; size: many; J: TRBJ1-2; D: TRBD1; DNA: TGCAGCGTCGAGACAGGGGGCGGAAACTATGGCTACACCTTC; CDR3: CSVETGGGNYGYTF
V: TRBV19; size: many; J: TRBJ1-1; D: TRBD1; DNA: TGTGCCAGTAGTTGGGACAGCCAGAACACTGAAGCTTTCTTT; CDR3: CASSWDSQNTEAFF
V: TRBV12-3/TRBV12-4; size: few; J: TRBJ2-7; D: .; DNA: TGTGCCAGCAGTCCCTCCACTCTGGAGCAGTACTTC; CDR3: CASSPSTLEQYF
V: TRBV20-1; size: many; J: TRBJ2-7; D: .; DNA: TGCAGTGCTACCCAGGGGTCCTACGAGCAGTACTTC; CDR3: CSATQGSYEQYF
V: TRBV7-9; size: .; J: TRBJ1-2; D: .; DNA: TGTGCCAGCAGCTTACCCTGGGGGGATAACTATGGCTACACCTTC; CDR3: CASSLPWGDNYGYTF
V: TRBV4-1; size: few; J: TRBJ1-1; D: TRBD1; DNA: TGCGCCAGCAGCCAGTCGTGGACAGGGAGTTGGAACACTGAAGCTTTCTTT; CDR3: CASSQSWTGSWNTEAFF
V: TRBV6-2/TRBV6-3; size: few; J: TRBJ1-1; D: .; DNA: TGTGCCAGCATTTATAAGGGGAGGATGAACACTGAAGCTTTCTTT; CDR3: CASIYKGRMNTEAFF
V: TRBV7-2; size: many; J: TRBJ1-2; D: .; DNA: TGTGCCAGCAGCTCCACCATTGGGGGGGCGCCCGGCTATGGCTACACCTTC; CDR3: CASSSTIGGAPGYGYTF
V: TRBV10-3; size: .; J: TRBJ2-5; D: .; DNA: TGTGCCATCAGTGAGGAGGGGCAAGAGACCCAGTACTTC; CDR3: CAISEEGQETQYF
V: TRBV10-2; size: once; J: TRBJ1-5; D: TRBD1; DNA: TGCGCCAGCAGTGCCGGACAGGCCTTAACCCCATTT; CDR3: CASSAGQALTPF
V: TRBV9; size: .; J: TRBJ2-5; D: TRBD1; DNA: TGTGCCAGCAGCCATGACAGGGGATACCAAGAGACCCAGTACTTC; CDR3: CASSHDRGYQETQYF
V: TRBV4-3; size: .; J: TRBJ2-7; D: .; DNA: TGCGCCAGCAGCCAAGCACGACATGGGCGGTACGAGCAGTACTTC; CDR3: CASSQARHGRYEQYF
V: TRBV29-1; size: .; J: TRBJ1-2; D: TRBD1; DNA: TGCAGCGTTGAGGGGACAGGGGCTAACTATGGCTACACCTTC; CDR3: CSVEGTGANYGYTF
V: TRBV20-1; size: .; J: TRBJ2-7; D: .; DNA: TGCAGTGCTAGTCGGGGCGGGCGGGCCTCCTACGAGCAGTACTTC; CDR3: CSASRGGRASYEQYF
V: TRBV5-1; size: .; J: TRBJ2-7; D: TRBD2; DNA: TGCGCCAGCATTGACGCGGGGGCCTACGAGCAGTACTTC; CDR3: CASIDAGAYEQYF
V: TRBV29-1; size: .; J: TRBJ2-7; D: .; DNA: TGCAGCGTTGACGTGGGGTACTCCTACGAGCAGTACTTC; CDR3: CSVDVGYSYEQYF
V: TRBV19; size: .; J: TRBJ2-7; D: .; DNA: TGTGCCAGCAGTAGACAGAGGTTCCACGAGCAGTACTTC; CDR3: CASSRQRFHEQYF
V: TRBV25-1; size: many; J: TRBJ1-5; D: .; DNA: TGTGCCAGCAGTGAATGGGGTTCCCGCCAGCCCCAGCATTTT; CDR3: CASSEWGSRQPQHF
V: TRBV4-2; size: many; J: TRBJ1-2; D: .; DNA: TGTGCCAGCAGCCAAGAAACAGGCATTCGGGGGAACTATGGCTACACCTTC; CDR3: CASSQETGIRGNYGYTF
V: TRBV20-1; size: .; J: TRBJ1-6; D: TRBD1; DNA: TGCAGTGCTACAGAGGACAGGCAGTATTCACCCCTCCACTTT; CDR3: CSATEDRQYSPLHF
V: TRBV5-6; size: .; J: TRBJ2-7; D: TRBD1; DNA: TGTGCCAGCAGCAAAACAGGGGGCCTCGAGCAGTACTTC; CDR3: CASSKTGGLEQYF
V: TRBV29-1; size: .; J: TRBJ1-3; D: .; DNA: TGCAGCGTTGAAGATCGGCGAAACTCTGGAAACACCATATATTTT; CDR3: CSVEDRRNSGNTIYF
V: TRBV7-9; size: .; J: TRBJ1-2; D: TRBD1; DNA: TGTGCCAGCAGTCCTGACAGGGTACACTTC; CDR3: CASSPDRVHF
V: TRBV9; size: many; J: TRBJ2-7; D: TRBD1; DNA: TGTGCCAGCAGCGAAGGGGACAGTAGCTACGAGCAGTACTTC; CDR3: CASSEGDSSYEQYF